This TCR beta chain was identified in a study of blood T cell repertoires in COVID-19. CDR1 is SGHTA, CDR2 FQGNSA, per germline. The length of the CDR3 is 16 residues. Trimming removed 1 base at V and 0 bases at J, with 10 bases between. Sequencing was performed with immunoSEQ multiplex PCR; in TCRdb, only in-frame clones are kept and a portion is missing. Of 15,000 to 20,000 clones listed, around nine tenths are singletons. Patients at the Seattle site were enrolled during active infection and followed longitudinally. The TCR sequence derives from a woman over 75 with COVID-19, enrolled during active disease. Sequences were obtained from peripheral blood. The chain couples TRBV7-2 to TRBJ1-3; D unresolved. CDR3 DNA: TGTGCCAGCAGCTTAGTCCCGATGAGCTCTGGAAACACCATATATTTT. Its translation is CASSLVPMSSGNTIYF.